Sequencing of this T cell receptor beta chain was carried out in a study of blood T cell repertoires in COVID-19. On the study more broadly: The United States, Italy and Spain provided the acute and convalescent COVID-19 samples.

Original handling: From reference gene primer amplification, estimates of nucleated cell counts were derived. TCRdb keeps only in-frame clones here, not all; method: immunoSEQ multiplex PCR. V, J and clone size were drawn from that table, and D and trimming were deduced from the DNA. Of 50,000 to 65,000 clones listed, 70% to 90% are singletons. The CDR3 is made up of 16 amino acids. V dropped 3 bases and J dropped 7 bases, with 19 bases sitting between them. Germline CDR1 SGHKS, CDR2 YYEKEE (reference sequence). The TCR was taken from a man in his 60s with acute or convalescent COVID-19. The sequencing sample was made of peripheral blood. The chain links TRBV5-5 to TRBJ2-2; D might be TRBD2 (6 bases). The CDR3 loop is CASSSVAVFFGGELFF. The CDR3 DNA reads TGTGCCAGCAGCTCGGTAGCGGTATTTTTTGGCGGGGAGCTGTTTTTT.